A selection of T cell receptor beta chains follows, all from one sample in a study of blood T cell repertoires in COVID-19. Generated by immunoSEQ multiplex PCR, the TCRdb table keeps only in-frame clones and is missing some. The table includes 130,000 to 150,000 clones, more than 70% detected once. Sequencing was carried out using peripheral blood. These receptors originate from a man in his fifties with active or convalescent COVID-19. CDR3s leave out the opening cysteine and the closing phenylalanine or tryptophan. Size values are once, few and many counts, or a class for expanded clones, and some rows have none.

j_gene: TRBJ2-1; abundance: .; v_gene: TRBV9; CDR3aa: ASSPTSGGYNEQF
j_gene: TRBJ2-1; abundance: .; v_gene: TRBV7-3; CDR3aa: ASSPPGGSRSYNEQF
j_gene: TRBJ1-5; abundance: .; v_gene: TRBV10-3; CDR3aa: AISELDRGPYQPQH
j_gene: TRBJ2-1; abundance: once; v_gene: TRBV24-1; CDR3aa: ATSDRGLAGQQF
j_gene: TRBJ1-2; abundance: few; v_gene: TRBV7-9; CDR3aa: ASSLDRGGDGYT
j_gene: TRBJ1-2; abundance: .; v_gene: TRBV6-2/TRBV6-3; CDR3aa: ASSKQGQAFNYGYT
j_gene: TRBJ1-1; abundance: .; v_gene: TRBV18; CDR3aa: ASSPQGANTEAF
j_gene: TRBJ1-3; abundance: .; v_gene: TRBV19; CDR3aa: ASSDSDRGGNTIY
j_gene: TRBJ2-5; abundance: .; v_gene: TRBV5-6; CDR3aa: ASSLTGAQETQY
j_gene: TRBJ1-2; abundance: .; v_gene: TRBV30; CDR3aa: AWRSGGATLYT
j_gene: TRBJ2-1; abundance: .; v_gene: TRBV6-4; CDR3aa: ASSVTSGTYNEQF
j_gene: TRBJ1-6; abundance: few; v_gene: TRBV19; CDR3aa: ASSSWGNNSPLH
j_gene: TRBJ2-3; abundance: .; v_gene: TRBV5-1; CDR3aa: ASSLKLQRRTDTQY
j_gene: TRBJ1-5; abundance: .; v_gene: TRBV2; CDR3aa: ASIDSFNQPQH
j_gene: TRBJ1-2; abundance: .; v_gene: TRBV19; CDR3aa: ASRQTGNYGYT
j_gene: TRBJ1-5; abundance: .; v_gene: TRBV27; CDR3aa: ASTVGAGQPQH
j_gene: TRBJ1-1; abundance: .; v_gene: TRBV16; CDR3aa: ASSQSKTVAF
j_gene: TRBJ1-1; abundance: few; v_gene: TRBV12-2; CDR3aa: ASRCITGLGTEAF
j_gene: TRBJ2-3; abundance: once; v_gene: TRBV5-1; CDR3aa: ASSRVPGLADEATSTDTQY
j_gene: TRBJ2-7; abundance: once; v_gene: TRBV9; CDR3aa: ASSPQDRVHEQY
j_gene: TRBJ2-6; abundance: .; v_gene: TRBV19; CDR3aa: ASSSRGYSGANVLT
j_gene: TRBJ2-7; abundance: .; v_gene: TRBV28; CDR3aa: ATGRGTGRREQY
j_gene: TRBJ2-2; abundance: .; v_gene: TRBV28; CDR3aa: ASSFLNTGELF
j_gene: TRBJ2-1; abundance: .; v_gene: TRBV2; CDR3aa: ASSSRDKKWNEQF
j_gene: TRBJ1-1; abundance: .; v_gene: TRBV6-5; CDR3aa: ASRPSQGKLTEAF
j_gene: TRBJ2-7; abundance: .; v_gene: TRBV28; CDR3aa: ASSSRAGWERPSYEQY
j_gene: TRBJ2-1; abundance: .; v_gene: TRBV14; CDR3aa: ASSQDPPAGDRNEQF
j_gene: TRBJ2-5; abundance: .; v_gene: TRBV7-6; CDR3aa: ASSTIPGTGQETQY
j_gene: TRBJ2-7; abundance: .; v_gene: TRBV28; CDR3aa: ASGLMADEQY